This T cell receptor beta chain was captured in a study of response to subunit inactivated influenza vaccine. Points from the study as a whole: It was suggested by the authors that few new T cells are recruited by each seasonal influenza vaccination.

As to this clonotype: The antigen is undetermined.

The CDR3 length is 15 residues. V was clipped by 2 bases and J by 6 bases; unmatched bases: 8. Germline assignment: CDR1 SGHDN and CDR2 FVKESK. TCRdb called the RT-PCR reads again in MiXCR, with one record for every CDR3 protein. The data show a few hundred thousand distinct CDR3 sequences, 21% seen once. The sequencing here drew on PBMCs from blood, taken approximately 20 months after vaccination. The clonotype comes from a man aged 50 to 75 who received an inactivated influenza vaccine. V gene TRBV14 combines with J gene TRBJ2-3; 7 bases fit TRBD2. CDR3 nucleotide sequence: TGTGCCAGCAGCCAACTAGCGGAACCTTCGGATACGCAGTATTTT. Protein: CASSQLAEPSDTQYF.